What follows describes a single TCR beta chain. The antigen is undetermined. Time point in this sample: patch test 1, 2 weeks after DPC sensitization. Treatment denoted: therapeutic diphenylcyclopropenone sensitization with weekly scalp DPC. The donor pool consisted of alopecia patients aged 18 to 70 years, considered suitable for DPC. The authors' total RNA extraction used unfractionated whole blood. The data were taken from a study of human T cells and chemical hapten exposure. Study-level findings and limits: It was expanded TCRs that formed significantly more large CDR3 similarity clusters than controls did.

MiXCR, run by TCRdb on the RACE reads, gives a single entry per CDR3 protein. The table shows approximately 73,000 distinct CDR3 sequences, with about a tenth occurring only once. The receptor was isolated from a woman aged 45 to 65 with alopecia areata. Some clones in this sample may be carry-over from other donors' samples. Specimen: whole blood, collected in connection with sensitization to the hapten diphenylcyclopropenone (DPC).

The CDR3 bases are TGCAGCGTTTCCCTAAACAATGAGCAGTTCTTC. Translated, it gives CSVSLNNEQFF. The V gene is TRBV29-1, the J gene TRBJ2-1, with D hard to call. Between the trimmed V and J ends, which lost 5 bases and 5 bases, there was a span of 7 bases. CDR3 length: 11 amino acids. Germline assignment: CDR1 SQVTM and CDR2 ANQGSEA.